The 29 T cell receptor beta chains in this list originate from one sample, sequenced in a study of blood T cell repertoires in COVID-19. TCRdb keeps only in-frame clones here, not all; method: immunoSEQ multiplex PCR. Among about 120,000 clones listed, about 74% were seen once. Sequencing was done on a sample of peripheral blood. The receptors stem from a human donor in a cohort sampled during active COVID-19.

This clone was recorded only once. The V gene is TRBV2, the J gene TRBJ2-7, with D tentatively TRBD1 (5 bases). Germline V gives CDR1 SNHLY, CDR2 FYNNEI. CDR3 length: 15 residues. V lost 3 bases, J lost 5 bases, and 17 bases lay in between. Here the CDR3 DNA reads TGTGCCAGCAGTGAGGGGCAGGGCTTGAACCACGAGCAGTACTTC. It yields the protein CASSEGQGLNHEQYF.

This clone was found a few times. The chain combines TRBV9 with TRBJ1-1, with D possibly being TRBD1 (6 bases). The germline V and J ends were trimmed by 0 bases and 1 base, with 13 bases remaining between them. The CDR3 length is 16 residues. Per germline, CDR1 SGDLS and CDR2 YYNGEE. The CDR3 sequence: CASSVDPGTPNTEAFF. The CDR3 DNA sequence: TGTGCCAGCAGCGTAGATCCCGGGACACCGAACACTGAAGCTTTCTTT.

V and J are TRBV7-6 and TRBJ2-7, with D possibly TRBD1 on 6 matching bases. The V gene's germline CDR1 is SGHVS and CDR2 FNYEAQ. V was pared by 5 bases and J by 4 bases, with 12 bases between. This CDR3 region has 13 residues. This CDR3 is CASSTGTQYEQYF. As DNA, the CDR3 is TGTGCCAGCAGCACCGGGACACAGTACGAGCAGTACTTC. The full variable domain, in which reference TRBV7-6 and TRBJ2-7 provide the parts outside the CDR3, is GAGVSQSPRYKVTKRGQDVALRCDPISGHVSLYWYRQALGQGPEFLTYFNYEAQQDKSGLPNDRFSAERPEGSISTLTIQRTEQRDSAMYRCASSTGTQYEQYFGPGTRLTVT.

The CDR3 DNA sequence: TGTGCCAGCAGCCTCGGACAGGGGACTGAAGCTTTCTTT. This gives the protein CASSLGQGTEAFF. This rearrangement joins TRBV6-5 to TRBJ1-1; TRBD1 matches 9 bases. The germline gives CDR1 MNHEY, CDR2 SVGAGI. This CDR3 has 13 amino acids. The junction had 4 bases not matched to a gene; V was cut back by 6 bases and J by 5 bases.

The chain couples TRBV2 to TRBJ1-4; no clear D gene. The length of the CDR3 is 14 residues. V lost 8 bases and J 1 base, leaving 11 bases between the germline ends. CDR1 is SNHLY and CDR2 is FYNNEI in the germline V gene. In DNA form, the CDR3 reads TGTGCCAGCGAGTCCCTAGTAACTAATGAAAAACTGTTTTTT. This translates into CASESLVTNEKLFF.

The genes are TRBV6-5 and TRBJ1-1, with a possible D match to TRBD1 (5 bases). CDR1 MNHEY and CDR2 SVGAGI come from the germline V gene. The CDR3 covers 15 residues. V was cut by 5 bases and J by 10 bases, with 23 bases left in between. The DNA for the CDR3 is TGTGCCAGCAGTAGAGCCGACACGGGGGGATTCGTAGCTTTCTTT. This translates into CASSRADTGGFVAFF.

This clone was counted a single time. The CDR3 protein is CAWSSTGGAGAFF. CDR3 coding DNA: TGTGCCTGGAGTTCGACAGGGGGCGCCGGAGCTTTCTTT. The gene calls are TRBV30 and TRBJ1-1; the match to TRBD1 covers 10 bases. This CDR3 spans 13 amino acids. Germline V CDR1 and CDR2: GTSNPN, SVGIG (reference sequence). V lost 2 bases and J lost 10; bases outside the gene matches: 7.

This chain connects TRBV5-1 to TRBJ1-6; TRBD1 might be the D (5 bases). The V and J ends lost 5 bases and 10 bases respectively, with 13 bases between them. The germline V gene has CDR1 SGHRS and CDR2 YFSETQ. This CDR3 contains 13 residues. The CDR3 spells CASRGGKESPLHF. The CDR3 DNA sequence: TGCGCCAGCAGGGGGGGGAAGGAGTCACCCCTCCACTTT.

In this sample, this clone turned up a few times. V and J are TRBV7-9 and TRBJ1-2; D not certain. This CDR3 spans 13 amino acids. Trimming stripped 2 bases from V and 6 bases from J, with 10 bases between. The germline V gene has CDR1 SEHNR and CDR2 FQNEAQ (reference sequence). This CDR3 is CASSLPLSHGYTF. The DNA of the CDR3 is TGTGCCAGCAGCTTACCCCTGTCCCATGGCTACACCTTC.

This chain connects TRBV7-8 to TRBJ1-5, with TRBD1 as a possible D gene (5 bases). CDR1 is SGHVS and CDR2 is FQNEAQ in the germline V gene. Trimming left V 1 base short and J 2 bases short, with 9 bases between. The CDR3 runs 15 residues. The CDR3 reads CASSLGPGGNQPQHF. CDR3 DNA sequence: TGTGCCAGCAGCTTAGGGCCGGGGGGCAATCAGCCCCAGCATTTT.

This sequence joins TRBV9 and TRBJ2-7; D gene ambiguous. CDR1 is SGDLS, CDR2 YYNGEE, per germline. This CDR3 is built from 13 residues. The V end was cut by 2 bases, the J end by 0 bases, with 6 bases between. CDR3 nucleotide sequence: TGTGCCAGCAGCGTTGACTTCTCCTACGAGCAGTACTTC. Its translation is CASSVDFSYEQYF.

The count of this clone is one. The chain is built from TRBV19 and TRBJ2-1, with D perhaps TRBD1 (5 bases). V was shortened by 3 bases and J by 0 bases, with 12 bases between the two germline ends. CDR1 is LNHDA, CDR2 SQIVND, per germline (reference sequence). The CDR3 has 16 amino acids. This CDR3 is CASSMIGAGSYNEQFF. In DNA, the CDR3 is TGTGCCAGTAGTATGATTGGGGCCGGCTCCTACAATGAGCAGTTCTTC.

The chain is built from TRBV7-2 and TRBJ2-7; D remains ambiguous. Trimming removed 1 base at V and 2 bases at J, with 9 bases between. The CDR3 spans 14 residues. The germline CDR1 and CDR2 sequences are SGHTA and FQGNSA. CDR3 bases: TGTGCCAGCAGCTTAGTTTCAGGAACCTACGAGCAGTACTTC. This encodes CASSLVSGTYEQYF.

V is TRBV4-1 and J is TRBJ2-7; TRBD1 is a possible D gene (6 bases). CDR1 MGHRA and CDR2 YSYEKL come from the germline V gene. The ends were cut back, 2 bases at V and 5 bases at J, with 13 bases in the middle. The length of the CDR3 is 14 residues. As DNA, the CDR3 is TGCGCCAGCAGCCAATCAAACAGGGTGGACGAGCAGTACTTC. Protein: CASSQSNRVDEQYF.

This clone was detected a few times. The chain has TRBV10-3 and TRBJ1-6; 7 bases line up with TRBD1. Germline loops: CDR1 ENHRY, CDR2 SYGVKD. The CDR3 runs to 13 residues. The ends lost 6 bases at V and 10 bases at J; junction bases unmatched: 6. The CDR3, as DNA: TGTGCCATCAGCGTGGGACAGCCCTCACCCCTCCACTTT. It yields the protein CAISVGQPSPLHF.

Only a few counts were recorded for this clone. This rearrangement joins TRBV7-9 to TRBJ2-2; tentatively, D is TRBD1 (5 bases). CDR1 and CDR2 from the germline V gene are SEHNR and FQNEAQ (reference sequence). Trimming took 4 bases from V and 4 from J, leaving 10 bases between them. The CDR3 length is 14 residues. The CDR3: CASSYPGFTGELFF. CDR3 coding DNA: TGTGCCAGCAGCTACCCAGGGTTCACCGGGGAGCTGTTTTTT.

The chain employs TRBV15 and TRBJ2-7, with 15 bases that match TRBD2. V shed 5 bases, J shed 0 bases, and the junction held 8 bases outside the gene matches. CDR3 length: 18 amino acids. Germline CDR1 and CDR2: LNHNV and YYDKDF (reference sequence). In DNA form, the CDR3 reads TGTGCCACCAGCGTTCCCGGGACTAGCGGGGGGTACTCCTACGAGCAGTACTTC. Translating it yields CATSVPGTSGGYSYEQYF.

The chain joins TRBV4-2 to TRBJ2-3; no clear D gene. Germline V gene lookup returns CDR1 LGHNA and CDR2 YNFKEQ. The CDR3 consists of 12 residues. With 3 bases removed from V and 4 bases from J, the gap between germline ends came to 5 bases. The CDR3 reads CASSHSSDTQYF. The CDR3 coding sequence is TGTGCCAGCAGCCACTCTTCAGATACGCAGTATTTT.

The chain couples TRBV3-1 (or the pseudogene TRBV3-2) to TRBJ2-7; D may be TRBD2 (6 bases). V shed 3 bases and J shed 4 bases, with 19 bases lying between them. The CDR3 is made up of 16 amino acids. Germline V gene sequence: CDR1 LGHDT, CDR2 YNNKEL (reference sequence). CDR3 nucleotide sequence: TGTGCCAGCAGCCATCTCCTCCGGGAGAGCGGATACGAGCAGTACTTC. Its translation is CASSHLLRESGYEQYF.

The V call is TRBV25-1, the J call TRBJ1-2, with D unclear. Trimming left V 5 bases short and J 4 bases short, with 14 bases between. Germline-derived CDR1 and CDR2 are MGHDK and SYGVNS. The CDR3 is made up of 14 amino acids. The CDR3 spells CASSRGGDSYGYTF. The CDR3 DNA sequence: TGTGCCAGCAGTCGGGGAGGAGATTCCTATGGCTACACCTTC.

The chain recombines TRBV30 with TRBJ1-2, with TRBD1 matching over 7 bases. The CDR3 is made up of 15 amino acids. Germline CDR1 is GTSNPN and CDR2 is SVGIG (reference sequence). Germline trimming cut 0 bases from V and 1 base from J; bases unmatched to any gene: 5. The CDR3 region is CAWSVPGQFNYGYTF. CDR3 nucleotides: TGTGCCTGGAGTGTACCGGGACAGTTTAACTATGGCTACACCTTC.

The table lists this clone with a few counts. The chain recombines TRBV5-4 with TRBJ2-3; 7 bases match TRBD2. V shed 0 bases, J shed 2 bases, and the junction held 6 bases outside the gene matches. The CDR3 has 16 amino acids. Looked up from germline, CDR1 is SGHNT and CDR2 is YYREEE (reference sequence). The CDR3 reads CASSLGVLADTDTQYF. CDR3 nucleotide sequence: TGTGCCAGCAGCTTGGGGGTCCTAGCGGACACAGATACGCAGTATTTT.

This chain joins TRBV7-6 and TRBJ2-7; 7 bases are shared with TRBD2. V shed 5 bases, J shed 4 bases, and the junction held 14 bases outside the gene matches. The germline V gene has CDR1 SGHVS and CDR2 FNYEAQ. The CDR3 is made up of 16 amino acids. CDR3 loop: CASSERPPGLRYEQYF. In DNA, the CDR3 is TGTGCCAGCAGCGAGCGCCCCCCGGGACTAAGATACGAGCAGTACTTC. Supplemented by reference TRBV7-6 and TRBJ2-7, the full variable domain reads GAGVSQSPRYKVTKRGQDVALRCDPISGHVSLYWYRQALGQGPEFLTYFNYEAQQDKSGLPNDRFSAERPEGSISTLTIQRTEQRDSAMYRCASSERPPGLRYEQYFGPGTRLTVT.

The rearrangement joins TRBV7-8 to TRBJ2-7; 9 nucleotides line up with TRBD2. The CDR3 is made up of 18 amino acids. Looked up from germline, CDR1 is SGHVS and CDR2 is FQNEAQ. J lost 2 bases, V lost 1 base, and 12 bases had no gene match. The DNA of the CDR3 is TGTGCCAGCAGCTTAGATGTCCCAGCGGGGGGATACCCCTACGAGCAGTACTTC. It is translated as CASSLDVPAGGYPYEQYF. The variable domain in full, with the rest retrieved from reference TRBV7-8 and TRBJ2-7, is GAGVSQSPRYKVAKRGQDVALRCDPISGHVSLFWYQQALGQGPEFLTYFQNEAQLDKSGLPSDRFFAERPEGSVSTLKIQRTQQEDSAVYLCASSLDVPAGGYPYEQYFGPGTRLTVT.

V usage is TRBV28 and J usage is TRBJ2-1; D might be TRBD2 (7 bases). CDR1 and CDR2 from the germline V gene are MDHEN and SYDVKM. V gave up 4 bases and J gave up 7 bases, with 14 bases separating them. The CDR3 runs to 14 residues. The CDR3 region has the DNA TGTGCCAGCAGTTGGGAGGGGGGGCAGAATGAGCAGTTCTTC. Translating gives CASSWEGGQNEQFF.

The V and J genes are TRBV5-3 and TRBJ2-5, with D possibly being TRBD2 (5 bases). TRBV5-3 is sorted into the ORF group, with uncertain function. V was shortened by 2 bases and J by 3 bases, with 11 bases between the two germline ends. There are 14 residues in the CDR3. CDR3 DNA: TGTGCCAGAAGCTTTAGGACTGTCGAAGAGACCCAGTACTTC. Protein: CARSFRTVEETQYF.

This chain links TRBV28 with TRBJ2-7, with D possibly matching TRBD2 (7 bases). Trimming left V 7 bases short and J 2 bases short, with 12 bases between. CDR3 length equals 13 residues. Germline CDR1 is MDHEN and CDR2 is SYDVKM. DNA for the CDR3: TGTGCCAGCATGGAGGGGGGGACCTACGAGCAGTACTTC. Encoded protein: CASMEGGTYEQYF.

This clone has only a few counts. This chain joins TRBV7-9 and TRBJ2-7; tentative D call: TRBD2 (6 bases). The V gene's germline CDR1 is SEHNR and CDR2 FQNEAQ (reference sequence). There are 15 residues in the CDR3. V was cut by 3 bases and J by 4 bases, with 16 bases left in between. In DNA form, the CDR3 reads TGTGCCAGCAGCTTCCCCATGGGGGGTCAATACGAGCAGTACTTC. Its translation is CASSFPMGGQYEQYF.

The gene calls are TRBV30 and TRBJ1-5; D gene unclear. This CDR3 comprises 13 residues. The germline gives CDR1 GTSNPN, CDR2 SVGIG (reference sequence). Trimming removed 5 bases at V and 1 base at J, with 9 bases between. CDR3 nucleotides: TGTGCCTGGGCCCCCCGGAGCAATCAGCCCCAGCATTTT. Translating gives CAWAPRSNQPQHF.